Reported below is one T cell receptor (beta chain). The antigen is unknown. The data derive from a study of T cell responses to AZD1222 COVID-19 vaccine. The study's findings and limits: Dominant CD4 TCR responses targeted spike regions 160-218 and 743-854. After the peak T cell response, and only then, were repertoires sampled. Clonal diversity may have been underestimated, and the donors were mostly white British, with more females than males.

The repertoire was sequenced with immunoSEQ multiplex PCR; TCRdb's copy has only in-frame clones and lacks some. The table lists 100,000 to 150,000 clones, 90% of them singletons, with around 4.5% in the top ten. V lost 8 bases and J lost 9, with 11 bases in between. Germline assignment: CDR1 SGHNT and CDR2 YENEEA. The CDR3 consists of 10 residues. The gene calls are TRBV11-3 and TRBJ2-7, with D perhaps matching TRBD1 or TRBD2 (5 bases each). The input for sequencing was peripheral blood, taken on day 0 of MenACWY control vaccination. This receptor was identified in an adult in good health. DNA for the CDR3: TGTGCCAGCCCCGGGGACGGGCAGTACGTC. It encodes CASPGDGQYV.